This T cell receptor (beta chain) was captured by sequencing in a study of shared clonotypes between healthy human individuals. General study results and limits: There were few donors, and this limited the genetic and exposure-history diversity represented.

TCRdb keeps only in-frame clones here, not all; method: immunoSEQ multiplex PCR. In the table there are 2 million to 2.5 million clones, approximately 90% of which are singletons. A note on this clone: Its specificity is unknown.

V gave up 3 bases and J gave up 7 bases; unmatched junction bases: 11. The CDR3 spans 16 residues. Germline values: CDR1 LNHDA, CDR2 SQIVND (reference sequence). Material for sequencing was naive CD4+ T cells from PBMCs. The subset denotes: CD45RA+ positively selected. This chain joins TRBV19 and TRBJ1-5, with 8 bases lining up with TRBD1. This clonotype originated in a young man in good health. Some clones in this sample may be carry-over from other donors' samples. The CDR3: CASSIRTGRGSQPQHF. The CDR3 nucleotides are TGTGCCAGTAGTATTAGGACAGGGAGGGGAAGCCAGCCCCAGCATTTT. The full variable domain, in which reference TRBV19 and TRBJ1-5 provide the parts outside the CDR3, is DGGITQSPKYLFRKEGQNVTLSCEQNLNHDAMYWYRQDPGQGLRLIYYSQIVNDFQKGDIAEGYSVSREKKESFPLTVTSAQKNPTAFYLCASSIRTGRGSQPQHFGDGTRLSIL.